This record concerns one TCR beta chain sequence. This CDR3 comprises 22 residues. Germline-derived CDR1 and CDR2 are LGHDT and YNNKEL (reference sequence). Unmatched junction bases numbered 23, after V lost 4 bases and J lost 0 bases. The authors' processing: Amplification with reference gene primers provided the estimates of nucleated cell counts. The method was immunoSEQ multiplex PCR; TCRdb's version includes in-frame clones alone and lacks a portion of them. V, J and clone size reflect that table, while D and trimming were determined from the DNA. Of over 100,000 clones in the sample, about 89% were seen once. The sample is drawn from a study of blood T cell repertoires in COVID-19. Study as a whole: Samples representing acute and convalescent COVID-19 were sourced from the United States, Italy and Spain. PBMCs, B-cell-depleted T cells, or T cells were the source of the cDNA or gDNA that made up the material.

Patients in Seattle were enrolled during active infection, then followed longitudinally. The rearrangement uses TRBV3-1 (or the pseudogene TRBV3-2) and TRBJ1-5, with 8 bases that match TRBD1. What was sequenced was peripheral blood. The clonotype originates from a man in his fifties or sixties with COVID-19, enrolled during active disease. The CDR3 here is CASSRPVRDRYVNTYSNQPQHF. DNA of the CDR3: TGTGCCAGCAGCCGCCCTGTCCGGGACAGGTATGTGAATACTTATAGCAATCAGCCCCAGCATTTT.